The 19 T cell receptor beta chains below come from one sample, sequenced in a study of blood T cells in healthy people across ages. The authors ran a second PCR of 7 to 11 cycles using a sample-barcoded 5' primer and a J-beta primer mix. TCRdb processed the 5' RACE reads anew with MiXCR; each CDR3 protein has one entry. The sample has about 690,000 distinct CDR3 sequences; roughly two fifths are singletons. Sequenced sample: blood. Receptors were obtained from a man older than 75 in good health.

CDR3 bases: TGTGCCAGCCTTCGGGGGGGCACAGATACGCAGTATTTT. Translated: CASLRGGTDTQYF. This chain connects TRBV6-5 to TRBJ2-3; 7 bases are shared with TRBD2. CDR1 and CDR2 from the germline V gene are MNHEY and SVGAGI. This CDR3 has 13 amino acids. V was clipped by 8 bases and J by 1 base; unmatched bases: 3.

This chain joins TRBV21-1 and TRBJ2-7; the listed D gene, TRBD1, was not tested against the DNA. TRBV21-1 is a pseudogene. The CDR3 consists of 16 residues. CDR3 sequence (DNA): TGTGCCAGCAGCAAAGTGTGCACAGGGGGCCAGTACGAGCAGTACTTC. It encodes CASSKVCTGGQYEQYF.

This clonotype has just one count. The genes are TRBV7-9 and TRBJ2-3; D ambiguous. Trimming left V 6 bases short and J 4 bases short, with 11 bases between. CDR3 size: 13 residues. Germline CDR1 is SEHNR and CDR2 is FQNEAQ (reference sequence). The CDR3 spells CASSSKWADTQYF. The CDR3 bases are TGTGCCAGCAGTTCTAAATGGGCAGATACGCAGTATTTT.

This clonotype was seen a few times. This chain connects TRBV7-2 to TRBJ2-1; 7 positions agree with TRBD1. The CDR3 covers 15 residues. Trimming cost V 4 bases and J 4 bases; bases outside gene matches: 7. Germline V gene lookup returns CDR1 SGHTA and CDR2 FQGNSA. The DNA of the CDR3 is TGTGCCAGCAGCTCCCGGGACAGAGTATACAATGAGCAGTTCTTC. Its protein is CASSSRDRVYNEQFF.

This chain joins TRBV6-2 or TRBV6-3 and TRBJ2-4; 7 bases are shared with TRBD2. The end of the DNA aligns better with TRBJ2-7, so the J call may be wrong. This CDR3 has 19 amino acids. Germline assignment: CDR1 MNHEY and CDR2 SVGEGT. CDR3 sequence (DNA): TGTGCCAGCAGTTACCCATCACGATATTCCGGGACTAACTCCTACGAGCAGTACTTC. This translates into CASSYPSRYSGTNSYEQYF.

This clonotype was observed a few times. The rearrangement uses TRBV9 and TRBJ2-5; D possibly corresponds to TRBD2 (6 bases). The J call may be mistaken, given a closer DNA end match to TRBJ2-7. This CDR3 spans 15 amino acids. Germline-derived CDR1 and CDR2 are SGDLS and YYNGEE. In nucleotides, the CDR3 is TGTGCCAGCAGCGGAGACGGGGGACGGTCTTACGAGCAGTACTTC. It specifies CASSGDGGRSYEQYF.

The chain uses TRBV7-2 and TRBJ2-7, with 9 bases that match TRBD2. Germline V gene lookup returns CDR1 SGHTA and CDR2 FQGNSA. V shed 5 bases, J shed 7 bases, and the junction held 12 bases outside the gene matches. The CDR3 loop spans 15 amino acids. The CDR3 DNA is TGTGCCAGCAGCCCAGACGGGGCGGGAGGGGCTGAGCAGTACTTC. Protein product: CASSPDGAGGAEQYF.

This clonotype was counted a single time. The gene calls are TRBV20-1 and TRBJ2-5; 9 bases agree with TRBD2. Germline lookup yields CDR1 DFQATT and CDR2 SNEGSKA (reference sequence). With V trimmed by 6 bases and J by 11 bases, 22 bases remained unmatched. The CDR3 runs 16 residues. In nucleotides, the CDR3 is TGCAGTGCCGCTCTAGCGGGAAGTGGGGCCTACAATGAGCAGTACTTC. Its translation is CSAALAGSGAYNEQYF.

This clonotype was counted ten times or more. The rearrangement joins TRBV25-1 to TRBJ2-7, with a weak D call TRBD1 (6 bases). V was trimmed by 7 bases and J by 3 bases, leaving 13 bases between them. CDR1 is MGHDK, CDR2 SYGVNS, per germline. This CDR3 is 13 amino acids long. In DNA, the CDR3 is TGTGCCAGCAATAAACAGGGTGGCTACGAGCAGTACTTC. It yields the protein CASNKQGGYEQYF.

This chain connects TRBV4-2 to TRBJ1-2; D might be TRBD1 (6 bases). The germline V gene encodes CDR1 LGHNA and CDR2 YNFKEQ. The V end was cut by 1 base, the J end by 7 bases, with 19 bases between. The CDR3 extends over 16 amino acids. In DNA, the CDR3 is TGTGCCAGCAGCCAAGGAAGATCAGGCGGAGGGGGTGGCTACACCTTC. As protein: CASSQGRSGGGGGYTF.

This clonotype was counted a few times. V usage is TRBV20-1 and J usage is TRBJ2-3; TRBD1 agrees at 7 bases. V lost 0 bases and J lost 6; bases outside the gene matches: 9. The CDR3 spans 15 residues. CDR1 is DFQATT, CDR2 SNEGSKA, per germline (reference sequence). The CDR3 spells CSARDVKGAGDTQYF. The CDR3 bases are TGCAGTGCTAGAGATGTAAAGGGGGCAGGGGATACGCAGTATTTT.

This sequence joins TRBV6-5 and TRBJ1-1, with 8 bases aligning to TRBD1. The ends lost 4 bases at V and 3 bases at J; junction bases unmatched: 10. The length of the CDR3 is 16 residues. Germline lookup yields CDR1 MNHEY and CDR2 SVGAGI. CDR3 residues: CASSSGTGSLDTEAFF. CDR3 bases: TGTGCCAGCAGTTCGGGGACAGGAAGTTTGGACACTGAAGCTTTCTTT.

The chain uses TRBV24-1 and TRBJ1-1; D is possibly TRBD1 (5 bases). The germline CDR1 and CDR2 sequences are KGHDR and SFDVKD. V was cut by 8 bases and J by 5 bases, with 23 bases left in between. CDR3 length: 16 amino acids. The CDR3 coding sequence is TGTGCCACCATAGGTGGTACGGGGGTCTCAAGTACTGAAGCTTTCTTT. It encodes CATIGGTGVSSTEAFF.

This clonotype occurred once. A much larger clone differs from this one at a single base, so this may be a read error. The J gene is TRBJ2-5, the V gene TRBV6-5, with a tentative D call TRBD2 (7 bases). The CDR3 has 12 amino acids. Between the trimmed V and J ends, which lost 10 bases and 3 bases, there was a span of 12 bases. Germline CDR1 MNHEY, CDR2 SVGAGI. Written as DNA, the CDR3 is TGTGCCACCCGGGGGGCAGAAGAGACCCAGTACTTC. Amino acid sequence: CATRGAEETQYF.

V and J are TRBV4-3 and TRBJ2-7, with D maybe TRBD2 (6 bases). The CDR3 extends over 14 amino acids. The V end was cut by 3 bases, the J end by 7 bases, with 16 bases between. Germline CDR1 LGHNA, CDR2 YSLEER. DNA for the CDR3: TGCGCCAGCAGCCAGTTAGCGGAGTACAATGAGCAGTACTTC. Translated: CASSQLAEYNEQYF.

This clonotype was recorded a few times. In nucleotides, the CDR3 is TGTGCCAGCAGTCCAACCGACAGGGGCGGTGAGCAGTTCTTC. Amino acids: CASSPTDRGGEQFF. J is TRBJ2-1 and V is TRBV6-5, with 8 bases identical to TRBD1. Per germline, CDR1 MNHEY and CDR2 SVGAGI. With 5 bases clipped from V and 9 bases from J, the junction kept 9 bases outside the gene matches. CDR3 length: 14 amino acids.

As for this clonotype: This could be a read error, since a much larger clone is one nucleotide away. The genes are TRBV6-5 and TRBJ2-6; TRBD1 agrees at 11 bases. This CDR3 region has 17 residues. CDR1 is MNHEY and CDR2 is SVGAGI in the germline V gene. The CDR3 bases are TGTGCCGGCAGTCACCGGGACAGGGGGGCTGGGGCCAACGTCCTGACTTTC. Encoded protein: CAGSHRDRGAGANVLTF.

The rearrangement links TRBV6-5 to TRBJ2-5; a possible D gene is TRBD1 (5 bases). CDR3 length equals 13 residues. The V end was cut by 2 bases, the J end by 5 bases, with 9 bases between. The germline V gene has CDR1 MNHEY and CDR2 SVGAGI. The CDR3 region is CASSYGRAETQYF. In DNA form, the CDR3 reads TGTGCCAGCAGTTACGGCAGGGCGGAGACCCAGTACTTC.

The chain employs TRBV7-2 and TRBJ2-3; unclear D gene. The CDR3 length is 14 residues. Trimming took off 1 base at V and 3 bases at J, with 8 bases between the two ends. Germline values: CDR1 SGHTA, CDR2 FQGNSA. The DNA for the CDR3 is TGTGCCAGCAGCTTAGATATAGGGACAGATACGCAGTATTTT. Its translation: CASSLDIGTDTQYF.